The rows below give T cell receptor beta chains drawn from one sample of a study of blood T cells in healthy people across ages. TCRdb independently ran MiXCR on the 5' RACE reads; one entry per CDR3 protein. The data hold about 1.8 million distinct CDR3 sequences, with just under 50% observed a single time. Sequenced input: blood. All receptors derive from a woman aged 40 to 55 in good health. Each CDR3 is given with its conserved first and last residue. The order of the fields is J gene, V gene, CDR3 protein.

>TRBJ1-5|TRBV9
CASSTGTGHQPQHF
>TRBJ2-3|TRBV6-4
CASSDSLAGARDTQYF
>TRBJ1-4|TRBV20-1
CSAAAAVNEKLFF
>TRBJ2-3|TRBV4-3
CASSQVPQRGTDTQYF
>TRBJ2-7|TRBV6-6
CASSYSRWGAYEQYF
>TRBJ2-1|TRBV7-2
CASSARDRGDEQFF
>-|TRBV6-1
CASSEGSAVYEQYF
>TRBJ2-3|TRBV7-2
CASSSGAGVGTDTQYF
>TRBJ1-4|TRBV6-2/TRBV6-3
CASSHPGQRNEKLFF
>TRBJ1-4|TRBV13
CASSLGPTETNEKLFF
>TRBJ2-4|TRBV3-1
CASSQPGTAKNIQYF
>TRBJ2-1|TRBV5-5
CASSPPRRVTDGNEQFF
>TRBJ2-1|TRBV2
CATSRDRDRDEQFF
>TRBJ2-4|TRBV4-2
CASTPSGGANIQYF
>TRBJ2-5|TRBV28
CASNQIGGQETQYF